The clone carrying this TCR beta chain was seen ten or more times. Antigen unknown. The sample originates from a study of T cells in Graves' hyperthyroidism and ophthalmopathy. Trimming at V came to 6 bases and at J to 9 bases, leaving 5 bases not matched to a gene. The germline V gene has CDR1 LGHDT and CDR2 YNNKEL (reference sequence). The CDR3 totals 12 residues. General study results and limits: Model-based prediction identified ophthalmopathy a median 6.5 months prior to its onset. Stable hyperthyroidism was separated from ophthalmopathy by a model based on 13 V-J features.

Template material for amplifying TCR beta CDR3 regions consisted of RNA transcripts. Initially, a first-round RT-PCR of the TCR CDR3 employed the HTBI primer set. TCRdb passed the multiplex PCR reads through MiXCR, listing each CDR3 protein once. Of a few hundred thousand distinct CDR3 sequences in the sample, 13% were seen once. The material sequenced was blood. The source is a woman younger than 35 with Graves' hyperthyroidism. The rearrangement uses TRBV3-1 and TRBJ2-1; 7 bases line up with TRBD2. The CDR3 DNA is TGTGCCAGCAGTTGGACTAGAGGTGAGCAGTTCTTC. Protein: CASSWTRGEQFF.